This TCR beta chain is from a study of T cell responses to AZD1222 COVID-19 vaccine. The study, taken as a whole, reports: It was only a handful of AZD1222 recipients who were seropositive at baseline. As reported, nearly half of all spike-specific TCRs target variant regions that are unmutated. Recipients of two AZD1222 doses showed rising Spike-specific TCR breadth and depth.

Produced via immunoSEQ multiplex PCR; TCRdb's table is partial and in-frame only. Here the sample spans just under 90,000 clones, around 88% being singletons. Points on this clone: Antigen: not known.

This CDR3 has 13 residues. Trimming pared 1 base from V and 4 bases from J, leaving 4 bases between. In germline, CDR1 is SGHTA, CDR2 FQGNSA. This material consisted of peripheral blood, taken on day 0 of MenACWY control vaccination. The rearrangement uses TRBV7-2 and TRBJ2-2; no clear D gene. This sequence originates from an adult in good health. The CDR3: CASSLGGTGELFF. Here the CDR3 DNA reads TGTGCCAGCAGCTTAGGGGGCACCGGGGAGCTGTTTTTT. The full variable domain, with the rest looked up from reference TRBV7-2 and TRBJ2-2, is GAGVSQSPSNKVTEKGKDVELRCDPISGHTALYWYRQSLGQGLEFLIYFQGNSAPDKSGLPSDRFSAERTGGSVSTLTIQRTQQEDSAVYLCASSLGGTGELFFGEGSRLTVL.